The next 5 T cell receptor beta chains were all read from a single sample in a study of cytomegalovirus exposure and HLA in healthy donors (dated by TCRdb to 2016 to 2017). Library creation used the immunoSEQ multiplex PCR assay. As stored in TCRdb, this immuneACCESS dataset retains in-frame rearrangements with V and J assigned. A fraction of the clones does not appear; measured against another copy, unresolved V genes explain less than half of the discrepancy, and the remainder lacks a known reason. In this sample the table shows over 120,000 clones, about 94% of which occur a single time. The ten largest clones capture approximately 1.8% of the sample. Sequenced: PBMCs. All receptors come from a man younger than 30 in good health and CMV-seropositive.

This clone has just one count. CDR3 region: CASSPTQGRDEKLFF. The CDR3 DNA reads TGTGCCAGCAGCCCTACGCAGGGGCGGGATGAAAAACTGTTTTTT. This chain uses TRBV5-4 with TRBJ1-4, with D maybe TRBD1 (6 bases). V was trimmed by 4 bases and J by 6 bases, leaving 16 bases between them. Germline CDR1 and CDR2: SGHNT and YYREEE (reference sequence). This CDR3 is built from 15 residues.

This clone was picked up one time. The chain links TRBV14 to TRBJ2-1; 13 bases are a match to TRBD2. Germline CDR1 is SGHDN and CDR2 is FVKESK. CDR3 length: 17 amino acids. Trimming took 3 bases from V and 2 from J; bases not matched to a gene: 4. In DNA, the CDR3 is TGTGCCAGCAGCCACAGGACTAGCGGGAGACCCTACAATGAGCAGTTCTTC. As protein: CASSHRTSGRPYNEQFF.

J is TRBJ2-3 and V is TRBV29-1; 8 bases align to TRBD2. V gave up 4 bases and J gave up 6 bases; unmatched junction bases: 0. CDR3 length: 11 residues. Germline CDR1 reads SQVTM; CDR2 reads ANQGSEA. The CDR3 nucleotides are TGCAGCGTTGTAGCGGGGGATACGCAGTATTTT. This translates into CSVVAGDTQYF.

CDR3 DNA sequence: TGTGCCAGTCGGGCCGGGGTGGCGGGGGCCAACGTCCTGACTTTC. It translates to CASRAGVAGANVLTF. The chain links TRBV19 to TRBJ2-6; TRBD2 is a possible D gene (5 bases). The germline V gene has CDR1 LNHDA and CDR2 SQIVND (reference sequence). Trimming took off 8 bases at V and 4 bases at J, with 15 bases between the two ends. The CDR3 has 15 residues.

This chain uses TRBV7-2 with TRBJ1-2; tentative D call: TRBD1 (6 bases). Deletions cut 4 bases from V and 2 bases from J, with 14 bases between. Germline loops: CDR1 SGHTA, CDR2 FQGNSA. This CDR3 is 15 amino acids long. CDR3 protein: CASSWGGGSNYGYTF. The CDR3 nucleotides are TGTGCCAGCAGCTGGGGAGGGGGTTCGAACTATGGCTACACCTTC.